This T cell receptor (beta chain) came from a study of blood T cell repertoires in COVID-19 (dated by TCRdb to the early 2020s). Regarding the research as a whole: Collaborator samples came from the United States, Italy and Spain and covered acute and convalescent phases of COVID-19. The material from the prospective study consisted of cDNA or gDNA derived from T cells, B-cell-depleted T cells, or PBMCs. The dataset comprised deeply sampled blood TCRbeta repertoires from subjects exposed to, actively infected with, or recovered from COVID-19. The repertoires were made available in a free public database intended to serve as a resource for research on the immune response to SARS-CoV-2. The samples were drawn from the first 160 participants of the ongoing ImmuneRACE study and from over a thousand subjects provided by 6 global collaborators. A de-identified subject ID, COVID-19 status, age in years and sex were almost always included in the sample metadata. Where available, HLA class I and class II types were taken from metadata supplied by the sample provider and were not determined by assay-based typing.

Compared with germline, V lacks 5 bases and J lacks 4 bases; bases without a gene match: 7. CDR1 is given as LNHNV and CDR2 as YYDKDF, both from the germline V gene (reference sequence). The CDR3 numbers 14 residues from cysteine through phenylalanine. Only the CDR3 DNA is retained, 42 bases long and in frame from the first base. This clone was seen more than once but under ten times. This clone's antigen is unknown. The sample holds no much larger clone one base away, and base qualities are not on file. One collaborating source in Seattle enrolled patients during active infection and followed them longitudinally through the course of disease. Collaborating institutions collected whole blood in K2EDTA tubes following their own protocols. For TCRbeta analysis, collaborators shipped samples in one of three forms: frozen whole blood, isolated PBMCs, or DNA extracted from either of those sample types.

The immunoSEQ Assay, a bias-controlled multiplex PCR, was used to amplify TCRbeta CDR3 regions from genomic DNA. The study's own analysis went as follows. The number of nucleated cells in each sample was estimated from the amplification of reference gene primers within the assay. To quantify the absolute abundance of each unique TCRbeta CDR3 rearrangement, sequence reads were collapsed and filtered. For each sample, productive Simpson clonality was calculated as the square root of Simpson's diversity index over productive rearrangements. In TCRdb, the immuneACCESS table is reduced to in-frame sequences with V and J assigned. These tables do not hold every clone; where another copy was compared, an unresolved V gene accounts for under half, and the others remain unexplained. V and J calls and clone size come straight from that table; D and trimming were deduced from the DNA. The sample table lists some 240,000 clones, 88% of them with a count of one. The ten most abundant clones make up around 9.6% of the sample.

What the study reported, not specific to this receptor: How much clinical and demographic metadata was included differed by source and by participant, and the metadata was provided uncurated.

This clonotype was obtained from a woman in her seventies with COVID-19, enrolled during active disease. The specimen sequenced was peripheral blood. This chain is built from TRBV15 and TRBJ2-7, with 8 bases matching TRBD1. The nucleotides read TGTGCCACCAGCCTGCGGACAGGGAGGTACGAGCAGTACTTC. The resulting protein is CATSLRTGRYEQYF.